The TCR beta chain under discussion was sequenced for a study of T cell changes during pregnancy in multiple sclerosis. This table comes from immunoSEQ multiplex PCR, and its TCRdb copy is limited to in-frame clones, with some not included. The sample carries more than 90,000 clones, around nine tenths recorded once. V lost 4 bases to trimming and J lost 6 bases; unmatched junction nucleotides: 4. From germline, CDR1 is KGHSH and CDR2 LQKENI. The length of the CDR3 is 15 residues. This rearrangement joins TRBV18 to TRBJ2-1, with TRBD2 identical over 12 bases. Material: peripheral blood, obtained in the third trimester of pregnancy. This receptor was obtained from a female donor with multiple sclerosis, enrolled in a pregnancy study. The CDR3 region is CASSLLLAGGNEQFF. The CDR3 nucleotides read TGTGCCAGCTCACTGTTACTAGCGGGAGGCAATGAGCAGTTCTTC.